This T cell receptor (beta chain) was sequenced during a study of post-analysis software for immune sequencing data. Study-wide background: Patients had relapsing-remitting, secondary progressive or progressive-relapsing multiple sclerosis; some lacked subtype.

Prepared TCR beta cDNA libraries contained unique molecular identifiers. T cells, roughly 0.85 to 10 million of them, yielded roughly 550,000 cDNA molecules. MiXCR, run by TCRdb on the PCR reads, gives a single entry per CDR3 protein. This table has 800,000 to 950,000 distinct CDR3 sequences, under 70% appearing once. This clonotype was seen more than once but under ten times. Its antigen is still unknown. A junction boundary mismatches the germline segment, possibly from a read error. Broader study findings: When patients were compared with controls, about five TRBV segments were more frequent, TRBV5-6, TRBV5-1 and TRBV20-1 among them.

There are 16 residues in the CDR3. CDR1 and CDR2 (germline): SGHAT, FQNNGV. The V and J genes are TRBV11-2 and TRBJ1-6; tentatively, D is TRBD1 (5 bases). Specimen: blood. The TCR originated in a girl between 5 and 17 years old with multiple sclerosis. CDR3 protein: CASSLVAGKGDSPPHF. In DNA form, the CDR3 reads TGTGCCAGCAGCTTAGTAGCAGGGAAAGGGGATTCACCCCCCCACTTT. Together with reference TRBV11-2 and TRBJ1-6, the CDR3 gives the full variable domain: EAGVAQSPRYKIIEKRQSVAFWCNPISGHATLYWYQQILGQGPKLLIQFQNNGVVDDSQLPKDRFSAERLKGVDSTLKIQPAKLEDSAVYLCASSLVAGKGDSPPHFGNGTRLTVT.